This TCR beta chain was obtained from a study of T cell clonality in common variable immunodeficiency. Overall study results and limits: Authors noted CVID clonality's cause needs subpopulation repertoire sequencing. Shared TCRbeta clones were fewer between CVID subjects than controls. Fewer deletions and N-nucleotide insertions were reportedly seen in common variable immunodeficiency TCR beta sequences.

Profiling relied on immunoSEQ multiplex PCR, and the TCRdb table lists in-frame clones only, not all of them. The record shows 15,000 to 20,000 clones for this sample, with no singletons present. The CVID group had over 12 females and 30 or so males, mean age about 36. Each donor provided roughly 4.5 to 8.5 ml of heparinized whole blood. This clone was seen many times. Its specificity is not known. This clonotype was sampled from a human donor with common variable immunodeficiency. What was sequenced was peripheral blood mononuclear cells.

The covered CDR3 bases are TGTGCCAGCAGTGAAGGGACAGGGGGCTGGAATCAGCCC. Amino acids: CASSEGTGGWNQP. The entire CDR3 protein is CASSEGTGGWNQPQHF. The chain links TRBV6-1 to TRBJ1-5, with 11 bases that match TRBD1. Read coverage stops 3 residues before the CDR3 terminus; the germline J gene supplies the remainder. Trimming took 1 base from V and 4 from J; bases not matched to a gene: 3. CDR3 length equals 16 residues. Germline CDR1 reads MNHNS; CDR2 reads SASEGT.